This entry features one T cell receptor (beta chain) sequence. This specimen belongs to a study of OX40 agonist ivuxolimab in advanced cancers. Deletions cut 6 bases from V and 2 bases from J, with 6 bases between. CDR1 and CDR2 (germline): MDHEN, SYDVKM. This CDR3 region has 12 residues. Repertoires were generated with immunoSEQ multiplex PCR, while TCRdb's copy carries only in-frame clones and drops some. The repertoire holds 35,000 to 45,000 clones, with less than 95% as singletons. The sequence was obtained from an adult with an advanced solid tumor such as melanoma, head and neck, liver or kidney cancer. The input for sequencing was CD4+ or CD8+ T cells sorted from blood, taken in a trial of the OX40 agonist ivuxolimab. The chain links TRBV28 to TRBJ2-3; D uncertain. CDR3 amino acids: CASRDFTDTQYF. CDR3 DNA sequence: TGTGCCAGCAGGGATTTCACAGATACGCAGTATTTT. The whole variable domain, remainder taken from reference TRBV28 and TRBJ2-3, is DVKVTQSSRYLVKRTGEKVFLECVQDMDHENMFWYRQDPGLGLRLIYFSYDVKMKEKGDIPEGYSVSREKKERFSLILESASTNQTSMYLCASRDFTDTQYFGPGTRLTVL.